The 5 T cell receptor beta chains reported below all come from one sample, sequenced in a study of blood T cell repertoires in COVID-19 (dated by TCRdb to 2020 to 2021). Library method: the immunoSEQ multiplex PCR assay. TCRdb stores this immuneACCESS table with in-frame sequences only. Part of the clones is absent; in the studies checked, under half of the shortfall reflects unresolved V genes, and no reason is known for the rest. For this sample the table gives tens of thousands of clones, of which around four fifths were detected only once. About 5.3% of the sample comes from the top ten. Source material: peripheral blood. These receptors all stem from a man aged 65 to 85 with acute or convalescent COVID-19.

V usage is TRBV10-3 and J usage is TRBJ2-7, with 10 bases identical to TRBD2. This CDR3 contains 12 residues. V dropped 10 bases and J dropped 4; count of bases not matched to a gene: 4. The germline V gene has CDR1 ENHRY and CDR2 SYGVKD. The CDR3 region is CASATSGYEQYF. Here the CDR3 DNA reads TGTGCCAGTGCGACTAGCGGGTACGAGCAGTACTTC.

The gene calls are TRBV6-1 and TRBJ1-2; the D gene is possibly TRBD1 (5 bases). The CDR3 is 14 residues long. The ends were cut back, 0 bases at V and 4 bases at J, with 9 bases in the middle. The V gene's germline CDR1 is MNHNS and CDR2 SASEGT. The CDR3 DNA reads as TGTGCCAGCAGTGAAGCAGGGGCGACCTATGGCTACACCTTC. This gives the protein CASSEAGATYGYTF.

This clone was counted only a few times. The chain is built from TRBV7-6 and TRBJ1-3; a possible D gene is TRBD1 (6 bases). Between the trimmed V and J ends, which lost 5 bases and 0 bases, there was a span of 11 bases. The CDR3 has 15 residues. From germline, CDR1 is SGHVS and CDR2 FNYEAQ. The CDR3 DNA reads TGTGCCAGCAGCCTCTGGGACAACTCTGGAAACACCATATATTTT. Its translation: CASSLWDNSGNTIYF.

V usage is TRBV6-2 or TRBV6-3 and J usage is TRBJ1-2, with 7 bases lining up with TRBD1. Per the germline V gene, CDR1 is MNHEY and CDR2 is SVGEGT. The CDR3 is made up of 16 amino acids. Trimming at V came to 4 bases and at J to 4 bases, leaving 12 bases not matched to a gene. The CDR3 coding sequence is TGTGCCAGCAGTTCTTGGACAGGATTAAACCGCTATGGCTACACCTTC. It codes for CASSSWTGLNRYGYTF.

The CDR3 DNA sequence: TGTGCCAGCAGCTTAGGTCCGGGGGGGGAGACCCAGTACTTC. This encodes CASSLGPGGETQYF. The chain combines TRBV11-2 with TRBJ2-5, with 8 bases fitting TRBD2. From germline, CDR1 is SGHAT and CDR2 FQNNGV. The CDR3 has 14 amino acids. V trimming: 1 base; J trimming: 5 bases; junction bases outside the gene matches: 3.